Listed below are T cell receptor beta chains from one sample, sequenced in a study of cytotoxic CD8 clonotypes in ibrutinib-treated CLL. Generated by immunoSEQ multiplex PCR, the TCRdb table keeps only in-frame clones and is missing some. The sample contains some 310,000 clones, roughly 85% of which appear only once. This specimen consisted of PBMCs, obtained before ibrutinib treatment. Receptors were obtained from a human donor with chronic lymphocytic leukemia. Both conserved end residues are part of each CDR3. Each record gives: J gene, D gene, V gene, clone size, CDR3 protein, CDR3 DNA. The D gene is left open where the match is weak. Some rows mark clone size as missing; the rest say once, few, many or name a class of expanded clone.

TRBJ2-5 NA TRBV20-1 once CSARKETQYF TGCAGTGCTAGGAAGGAGACCCAGTACTTC
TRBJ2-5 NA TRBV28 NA CASGGRRVETQYF TGTGCCAGCGGGGGCCGGAGAGTGGAGACCCAGTACTTC
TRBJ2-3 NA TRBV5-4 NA CASSALVGMDPGTQYF TGTGCCAGCAGCGCGTTAGTCGGTATGGACCCAGGTACGCAGTATTTT
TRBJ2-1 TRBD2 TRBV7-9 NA CASSSTSVRYNEQFF TGTGCCAGCAGCTCCACTAGCGTAAGATACAATGAGCAGTTCTTC
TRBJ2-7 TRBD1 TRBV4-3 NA CASSQLGTAYEQYF TGCGCCAGCAGCCAGTTAGGGACAGCCTACGAGCAGTACTTC
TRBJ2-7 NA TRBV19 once CASSPGITYEQYF TGTGCCAGTAGTCCTGGGATTACCTACGAGCAGTACTTC
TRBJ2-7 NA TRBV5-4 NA CASSQVGGSPIYEQYF TGTGCCAGCAGCCAAGTGGGCGGGTCCCCAATCTACGAGCAGTACTTC
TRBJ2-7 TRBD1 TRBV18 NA CASSPGQGAWGEQYF TGTGCCAGCTCACCCGGACAGGGGGCGTGGGGCGAGCAGTACTTC
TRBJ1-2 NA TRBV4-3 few CASSQDGGIYGYTF TGCGCCAGCAGCCAAGATGGGGGTATCTATGGCTACACCTTC
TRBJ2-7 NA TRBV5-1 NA CASSSAYEQYF TGCGCCAGCAGTAGTGCATACGAGCAGTACTTC
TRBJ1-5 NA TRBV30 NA CAWTARAGQPQHF TGTGCCTGGACCGCAAGGGCTGGTCAGCCCCAGCATTTT
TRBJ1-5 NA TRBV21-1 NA CASSNKPDKDNQPQHF TGTGCCAGCAGCAACAAGCCGGACAAAGACAATCAGCCCCAGCATTTT
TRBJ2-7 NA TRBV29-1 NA CSVGQGGYEQYF TGCAGCGTTGGTCAGGGCGGCTACGAGCAGTACTTC
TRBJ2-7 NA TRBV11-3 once CASSLDSRQEEQYF TGTGCCAGCAGCTTAGATTCACGACAGGAAGAGCAGTACTTC
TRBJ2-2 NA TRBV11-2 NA CASSLYGNTGELFF TGTGCCAGCAGCTTATATGGGAACACCGGGGAGCTGTTTTTT
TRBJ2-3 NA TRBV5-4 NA CASSLNAGTTDTQYF TGTGCCAGCAGCTTGAATGCGGGAACCACAGATACGCAGTATTTT
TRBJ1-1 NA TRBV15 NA CATQMNTEAFF TGTGCCACACAGATGAACACTGAAGCTTTCTTT
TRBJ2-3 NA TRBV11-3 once CASSLDYSDTQYF TGTGCCAGCAGCTTAGATTACTCAGATACGCAGTATTTT
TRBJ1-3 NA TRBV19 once CASKGQLSGNTIYF TGTGCCAGTAAAGGACAGCTCTCTGGAAACACCATATATTTT
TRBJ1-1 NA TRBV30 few CACERNTEAFF TGTGCCTGTGAGAGAAACACTGAAGCTTTCTTT
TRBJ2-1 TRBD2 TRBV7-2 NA CASSLVGTSPYNEQFF TGTGCCAGCAGCTTAGTTGGGACTAGCCCCTACAATGAGCAGTTCTTC
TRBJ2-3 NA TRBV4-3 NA CASSQDLRSVTDTQYF TGCGCCAGCAGCCAAGACTTGCGGAGCGTGACAGATACGCAGTATTTT
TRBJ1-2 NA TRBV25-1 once CASSESPGRYGYTF TGTGCCAGCAGTGAATCTCCAGGGAGATATGGCTACACCTTC
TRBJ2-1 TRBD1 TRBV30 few CAWSDGQGTYNEQFF TGTGCCTGGAGTGATGGACAGGGAACCTACAATGAGCAGTTCTTC
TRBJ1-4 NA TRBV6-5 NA CASSFSGGALGKLFF TGTGCCAGCAGTTTCAGTGGGGGAGCCCTCGGAAAACTGTTTTTT
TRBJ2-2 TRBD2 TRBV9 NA CASSPTSGSRTGELFF TGTGCCAGCAGCCCGACTAGCGGGAGTCGCACCGGGGAGCTGTTTTTT
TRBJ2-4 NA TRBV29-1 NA CSVEAGTGFGKNIQYF TGCAGCGTTGAAGCCGGCACTGGGTTTGGGAAAAACATTCAGTACTTC
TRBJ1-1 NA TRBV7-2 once CASSLVPGRNTEAFF TGTGCCAGCAGCTTAGTTCCTGGGAGGAACACTGAAGCTTTCTTT
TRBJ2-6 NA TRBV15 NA CATKKGSGANVLTF TGTGCCACCAAAAAGGGATCTGGGGCCAACGTCCTGACTTTC
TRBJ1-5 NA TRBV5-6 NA CASSPPGGRGNQPQHF TGTGCCAGCAGCCCACCGGGGGGCAGGGGCAATCAGCCCCAGCATTTT
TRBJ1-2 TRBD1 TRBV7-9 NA CASSLNRGDYGYTF TGTGCCAGCAGCTTAAACAGGGGGGACTATGGCTACACCTTC
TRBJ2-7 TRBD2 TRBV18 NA CASSPSGLVTYEQYF TGTGCCAGCTCACCAAGTGGACTAGTCACCTACGAGCAGTACTTC
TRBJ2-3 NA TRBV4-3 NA CASSRGVGQYF TGCGCCAGCAGCCGCGGCGTTGGGCAGTATTTT
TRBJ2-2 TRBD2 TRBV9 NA CASSPQVGGSGELFF TGTGCCAGCAGCCCCCAGGTGGGGGGGTCCGGGGAGCTGTTTTTT
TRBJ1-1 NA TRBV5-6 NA CASSRDYNLAFF TGTGCCAGCAGCCGAGACTACAACTTGGCTTTCTTT
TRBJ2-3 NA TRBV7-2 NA CASSLRDFGGTDTQYF TGTGCCAGCAGCTTAAGGGACTTCGGTGGCACAGATACGCAGTATTTT
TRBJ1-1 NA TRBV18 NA CASSPQGRKTEAFF TGTGCCAGCTCACCACAGGGACGGAAGACTGAAGCTTTCTTT
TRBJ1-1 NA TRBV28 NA CASSLTVGAGTEAFF TGTGCCAGCAGCCTAACGGTCGGGGCGGGCACTGAAGCTTTCTTT
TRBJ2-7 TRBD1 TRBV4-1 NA CASSPRDSHYEQYF TGCGCCAGCAGCCCCCGGGACAGCCACTACGAGCAGTACTTC
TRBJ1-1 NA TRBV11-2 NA CASSLTPVSEAFF TGTGCCAGCAGCTTAACCCCCGTCTCAGAAGCTTTCTTT
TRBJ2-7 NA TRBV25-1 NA CASSGQFYEQYF TGTGCCAGCAGTGGACAATTCTACGAGCAGTACTTC
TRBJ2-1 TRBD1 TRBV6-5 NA CASSYSDRGPYNEQFF TGTGCCAGCAGTTACTCGGATAGGGGGCCCTACAATGAGCAGTTCTTC
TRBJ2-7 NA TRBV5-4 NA CASSLEKARSYEQYF TGTGCCAGCAGCTTGGAAAAGGCACGGTCCTACGAGCAGTACTTC
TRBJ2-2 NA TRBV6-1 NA CASHPPAGELFF TGTGCCAGCCACCCCCCGGCCGGGGAGCTGTTTTTT
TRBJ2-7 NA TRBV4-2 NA CASSQTGTSYEQYF TGTGCCAGCAGCCAGACAGGTACCTCCTACGAGCAGTACTTC
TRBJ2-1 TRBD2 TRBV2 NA CASSERLAAYNEQFF TGTGCCAGCAGTGAAAGGCTAGCGGCCTACAATGAGCAGTTCTTC
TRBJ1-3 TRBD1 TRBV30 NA CAWAGQGSGNTIYF TGTGCCTGGGCCGGACAGGGCTCTGGAAACACCATATATTTT
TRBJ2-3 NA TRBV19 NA CASSMLTIHTDTQYF TGTGCCAGTAGTATGTTGACGATTCACACAGATACGCAGTATTTT
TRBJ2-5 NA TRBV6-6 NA CASKMEQGETQYF TGTGCCAGCAAAATGGAGCAGGGTGAGACCCAGTACTTC
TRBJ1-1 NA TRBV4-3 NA CASSQGRGLNTEAFF TGCGCCAGCAGCCAAGGTAGAGGGTTGAACACTGAAGCTTTCTTT
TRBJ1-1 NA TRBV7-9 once CASSFSTGNTEAFF TGTGCCAGCAGCTTCTCGACAGGGAACACTGAAGCTTTCTTT
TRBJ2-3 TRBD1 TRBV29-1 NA CSVKDRASTDTQYF TGCAGCGTCAAAGACAGGGCTAGCACAGATACGCAGTATTTT
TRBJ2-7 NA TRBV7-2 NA CASSLELAQAYEQYF TGTGCCAGCAGCTTAGAGCTAGCGCAAGCCTACGAGCAGTACTTC
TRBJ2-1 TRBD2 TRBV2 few CAVPPSGREYNEQFF TGTGCCGTCCCACCAAGCGGGAGAGAATACAATGAGCAGTTCTTC